This T cell receptor (beta chain) comes out of a study of blood T cell repertoires in COVID-19. Study as a whole: Whether acute or convalescent, the COVID-19 samples came from the United States, Italy and Spain. PBMCs, B-cell-depleted T cells, or T cells were the source of the cDNA or gDNA that made up the material.

Some clones are missing from TCRdb's copy, which holds only in-frame ones; the method was immunoSEQ multiplex PCR. The sample consists of more than 350,000 clones, approximately 88% of them appearing once. Seattle's cohort entered during active infection and was followed longitudinally. The CDR3 consists of 13 residues. After removal of 6 bases from V and 2 bases from J, the junction contained 3 bases not matched to a gene. Germline V gene lookup returns CDR1 SGHTA and CDR2 FQGNSA. This clonotype originated in a woman aged 30 to 39 with COVID-19, enrolled during active disease. The chain couples TRBV7-2 to TRBJ2-7, with TRBD1 matching 8 bases. The material sequenced was peripheral blood. CDR3 DNA sequence: TGTGCCAGCAGAGGACAGGGACCCTACGAGCAGTACTTC. This translates into CASRGQGPYEQYF.